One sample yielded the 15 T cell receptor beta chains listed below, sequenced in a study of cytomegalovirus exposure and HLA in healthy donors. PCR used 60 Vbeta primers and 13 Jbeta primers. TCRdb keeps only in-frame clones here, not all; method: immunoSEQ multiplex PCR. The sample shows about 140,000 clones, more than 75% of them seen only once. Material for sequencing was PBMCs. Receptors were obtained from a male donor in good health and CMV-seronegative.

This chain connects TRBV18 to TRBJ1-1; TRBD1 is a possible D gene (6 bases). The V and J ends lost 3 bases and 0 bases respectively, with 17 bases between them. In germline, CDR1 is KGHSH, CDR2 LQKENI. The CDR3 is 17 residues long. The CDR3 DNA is TGTGCCAGCTCACCTCTCGACAGGAACCCTTTGAACACTGAAGCTTTCTTT. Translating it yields CASSPLDRNPLNTEAFF. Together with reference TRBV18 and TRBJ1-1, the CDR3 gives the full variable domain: NAGVMQNPRHLVRRRGQEARLRCSPMKGHSHVYWYRQLPEEGLKFMVYLQKENIIDESGMPKERFSAEFPKEGPSILRIQQVVRGDSAAYFCASSPLDRNPLNTEAFFGQGTRLTVV.

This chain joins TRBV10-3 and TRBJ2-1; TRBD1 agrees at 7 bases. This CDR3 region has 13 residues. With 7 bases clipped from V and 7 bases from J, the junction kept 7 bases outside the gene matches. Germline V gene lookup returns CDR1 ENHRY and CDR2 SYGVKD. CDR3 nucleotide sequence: TGTGCCATCAAAAGACAGGGTCCTAATGAGCAGTTCTTC. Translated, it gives CAIKRQGPNEQFF.

The CDR3 DNA follows: TGCGCCAGCAGCCAAGGGGACTACGGGGATGAGCAGTTCTTC. Amino acid sequence: CASSQGDYGDEQFF. The chain recombines TRBV4-3 with TRBJ2-1; 7 nucleotides line up with TRBD2. The CDR3 has 14 residues. Germline V gene lookup returns CDR1 LGHNA and CDR2 YSLEER. Unmatched junction bases numbered 5, after V lost 1 base and J lost 8 bases.

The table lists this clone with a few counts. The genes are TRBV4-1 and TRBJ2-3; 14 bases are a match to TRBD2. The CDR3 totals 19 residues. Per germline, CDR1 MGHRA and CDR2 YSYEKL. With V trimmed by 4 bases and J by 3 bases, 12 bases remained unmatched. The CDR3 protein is CASSRLTGTSGGGTDTQYF. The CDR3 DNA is TGCGCCAGCAGCCGCCTCACCGGGACTAGCGGGGGAGGGACAGATACGCAGTATTTT.

The CDR3 region is CASSPELRNNRDRGLYEQYF. In DNA, the CDR3 is TGTGCCAGCTCACCAGAACTCAGAAACAATCGGGACAGGGGTCTCTACGAGCAGTACTTC. This rearrangement joins TRBV18 to TRBJ2-7; 10 bases are shared with TRBD1. The CDR3 spans 20 residues. The J segment lost 3 bases and the V segment lost 2 bases, leaving 19 bases of the junction unmatched. Per germline, CDR1 KGHSH and CDR2 LQKENI.

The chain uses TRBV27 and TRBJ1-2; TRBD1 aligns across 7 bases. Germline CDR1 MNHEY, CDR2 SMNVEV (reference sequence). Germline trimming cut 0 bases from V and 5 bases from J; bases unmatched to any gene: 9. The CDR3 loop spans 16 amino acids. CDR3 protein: CASSLSGLQGRYGYTF. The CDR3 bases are TGTGCCAGCAGTTTATCCGGCCTACAGGGGAGGTATGGCTACACCTTC.

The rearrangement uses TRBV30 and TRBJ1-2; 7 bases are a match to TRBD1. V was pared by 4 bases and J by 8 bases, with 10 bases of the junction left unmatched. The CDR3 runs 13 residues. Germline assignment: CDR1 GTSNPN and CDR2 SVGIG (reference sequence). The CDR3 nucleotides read TGTGCCTGGAAAAGGTCGCAGGGGGGCGGCTACACCTTC. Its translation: CAWKRSQGGGYTF.

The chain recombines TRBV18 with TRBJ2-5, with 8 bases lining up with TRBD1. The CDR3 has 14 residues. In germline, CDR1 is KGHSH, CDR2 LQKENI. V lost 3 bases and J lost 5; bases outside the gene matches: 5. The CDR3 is CASSPRQGRETQYF. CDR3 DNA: TGTGCCAGCTCACCCCGACAGGGGAGGGAGACCCAGTACTTC.

Here the CDR3 reads CASSVGGPSYEQYF. CDR3 sequence (DNA): TGTGCCAGCAGCGTAGGAGGGCCCTCCTACGAGCAGTACTTC. J is TRBJ2-7 and V is TRBV9; a possible D gene is TRBD2 (5 bases). Germline CDR1 and CDR2: SGDLS and YYNGEE. The CDR3 totals 14 residues. Trimming took 0 bases from V and 0 from J, leaving 7 bases between them. Full variable domain (missing parts from reference TRBV9 and TRBJ2-7): DSGVTQTPKHLITATGQRVTLRCSPRSGDLSVYWYQQSLDQGLQFLIQYYNGEERAKGNILERFSAQQFPDLHSELNLSSLELGDSALYFCASSVGGPSYEQYFGPGTRLTVT.

This chain's CDR3 is CASSGLTRGTEAFF. CDR3 coding DNA: TGTGCCAGCAGTGGACTCACCCGAGGCACTGAAGCTTTCTTT. This rearrangement joins TRBV2 to TRBJ1-1; no firm D call. This CDR3 has 14 amino acids. V shed 4 bases and J shed 4 bases, with 13 bases lying between them. Germline V gene lookup returns CDR1 SNHLY and CDR2 FYNNEI.

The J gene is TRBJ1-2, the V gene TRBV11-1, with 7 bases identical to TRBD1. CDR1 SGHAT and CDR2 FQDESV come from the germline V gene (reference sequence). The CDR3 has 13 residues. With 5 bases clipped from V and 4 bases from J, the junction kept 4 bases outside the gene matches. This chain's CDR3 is CASSMTGRYGYTF. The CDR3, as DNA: TGTGCCAGCAGCATGACAGGGCGCTATGGCTACACCTTC.

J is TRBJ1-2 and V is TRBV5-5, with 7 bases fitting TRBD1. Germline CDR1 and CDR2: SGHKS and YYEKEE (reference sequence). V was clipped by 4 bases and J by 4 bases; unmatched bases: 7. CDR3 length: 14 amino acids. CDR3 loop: CASSIDRAGYGYTF. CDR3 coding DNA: TGTGCCAGCAGCATCGACAGGGCGGGCTATGGCTACACCTTC.

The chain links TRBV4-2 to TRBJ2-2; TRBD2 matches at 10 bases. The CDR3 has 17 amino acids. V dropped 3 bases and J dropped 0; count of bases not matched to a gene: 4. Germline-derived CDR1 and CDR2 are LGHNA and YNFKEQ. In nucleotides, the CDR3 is TGTGCCAGCAGCCACCGCGGACTAGCGGCGAACACCGGGGAGCTGTTTTTT. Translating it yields CASSHRGLAANTGELFF.

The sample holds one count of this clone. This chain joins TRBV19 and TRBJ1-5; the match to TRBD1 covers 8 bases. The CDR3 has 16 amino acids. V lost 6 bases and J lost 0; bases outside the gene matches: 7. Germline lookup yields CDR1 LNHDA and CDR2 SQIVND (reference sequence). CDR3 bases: TGTGCCAGTAGATTCCCCGGGACAGGTAGCAATCAGCCCCAGCATTTT. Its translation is CASRFPGTGSNQPQHF.

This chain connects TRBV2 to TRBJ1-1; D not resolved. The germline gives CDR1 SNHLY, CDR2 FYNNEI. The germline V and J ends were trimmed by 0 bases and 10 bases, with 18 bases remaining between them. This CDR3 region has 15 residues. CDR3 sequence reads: CASSEAELRSARAFF. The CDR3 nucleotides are TGTGCCAGCAGTGAAGCAGAGCTAAGATCCGCTCGAGCTTTCTTT. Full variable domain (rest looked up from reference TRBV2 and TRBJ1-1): EPEVTQTPSHQVTQMGQEVILRCVPISNHLYFYWYRQILGQKVEFLVSFYNNEISEKSEIFDDQFSVERPDGSNFTLKIRSTKLEDSAMYFCASSEAELRSARAFFGQGTRLTVV.